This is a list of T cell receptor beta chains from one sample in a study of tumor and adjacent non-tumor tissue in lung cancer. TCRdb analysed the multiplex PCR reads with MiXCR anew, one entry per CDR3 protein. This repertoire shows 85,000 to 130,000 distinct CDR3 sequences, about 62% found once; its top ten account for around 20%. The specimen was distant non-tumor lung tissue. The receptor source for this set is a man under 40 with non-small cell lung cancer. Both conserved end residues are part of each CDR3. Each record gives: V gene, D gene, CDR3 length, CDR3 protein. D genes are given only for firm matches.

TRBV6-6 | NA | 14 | CASSSGYNTDTQYF
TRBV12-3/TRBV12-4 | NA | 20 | CASSLGGLAGGGFSTDTQYF
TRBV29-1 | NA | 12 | CSVRLEGTGYTF
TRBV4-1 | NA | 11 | CASSERGRTLF
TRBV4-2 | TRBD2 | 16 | CASSPRTSGDTDTQYF
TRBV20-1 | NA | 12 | CSVSIGPVGYTF
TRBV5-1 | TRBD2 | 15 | CASTLLAGAYNEQFF
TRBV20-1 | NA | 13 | CTPRSRPTGELFF
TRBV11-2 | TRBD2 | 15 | CASSSTSGALNEQFF
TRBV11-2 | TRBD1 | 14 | CTSRAVTGNYEQYF
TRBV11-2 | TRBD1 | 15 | CVSNTHRGMNTEAFF
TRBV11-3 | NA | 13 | CGSSLTRGEKLFF
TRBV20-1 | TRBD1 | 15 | CSASPSTGGPGELFF
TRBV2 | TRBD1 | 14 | CASNWGQSTSPLHF
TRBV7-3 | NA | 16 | CASSLTVGSSYNEQFF
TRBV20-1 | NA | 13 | CIANSGFAYDQYF
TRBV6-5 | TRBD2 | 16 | CASSYSLLAGNYEQYF
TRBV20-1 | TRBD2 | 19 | CSDRAREALVAGIQETQYF
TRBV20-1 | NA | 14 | CSASSLRGNQPPHF
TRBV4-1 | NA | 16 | CASSPRDGGAKNFQYF
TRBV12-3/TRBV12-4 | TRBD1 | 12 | CARSPDRAEAFF
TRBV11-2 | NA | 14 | CTSSVWEVLGEQFF
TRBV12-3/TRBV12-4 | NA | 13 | CASSLHITGELLF
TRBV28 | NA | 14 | CASMVDGYNQPQHF
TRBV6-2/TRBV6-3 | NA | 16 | CASSWEGGGPYNEQFF
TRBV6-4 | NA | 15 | CASSDRGEGYNEQFF
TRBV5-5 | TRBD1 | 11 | CASRSDRGQFF
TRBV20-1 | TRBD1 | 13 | CSARGTGSSPLHF
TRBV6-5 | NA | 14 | CASSWGASSYEQYF
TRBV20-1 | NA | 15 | CNARVWGGDDQPQHF
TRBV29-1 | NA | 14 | CSVEVNGTNIEAFF
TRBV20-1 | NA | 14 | CSAITTLGIYGHTF
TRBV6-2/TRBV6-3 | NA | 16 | CASSSGGAYGANVLTF
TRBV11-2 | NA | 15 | CPSSLPWARGNTIYF
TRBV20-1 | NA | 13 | CNALVGNTGELFF
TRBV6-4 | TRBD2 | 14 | CASSGLAGSGELFF
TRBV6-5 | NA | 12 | CASGDQGDVQFF
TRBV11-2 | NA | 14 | CASSLFRNYNEQFF
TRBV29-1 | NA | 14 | CSVDGGSDSYEQYF
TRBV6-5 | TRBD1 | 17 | CASSRGAGQGAYNEQFF
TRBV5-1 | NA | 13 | CASSQGTSYEQYF
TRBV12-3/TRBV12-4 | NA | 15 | CASRWGDSHGNEQFF
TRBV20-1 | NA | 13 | CSVRGAAKSTIYF
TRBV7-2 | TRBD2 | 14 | CAITSGGNSYDQYF
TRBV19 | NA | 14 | CASSRMGSGNTIYF
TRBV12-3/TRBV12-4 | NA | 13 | CASSSRGYGEQYF
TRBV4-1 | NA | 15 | CASSQDRDEEETQCF
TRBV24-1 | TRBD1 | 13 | CGTSEPGQGIQFF
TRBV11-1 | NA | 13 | CTSSPYLYIEQFF
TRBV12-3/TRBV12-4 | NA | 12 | CASRRGGGQAFF
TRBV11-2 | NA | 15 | CASSSPRIGTGELFF
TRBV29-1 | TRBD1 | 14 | CSLRPGQGVNEQFF
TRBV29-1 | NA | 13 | CSVEGSAGDGYTF
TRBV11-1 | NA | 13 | CVSSSITGYEQYF
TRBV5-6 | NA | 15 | CASNLLGDDDSPLHF
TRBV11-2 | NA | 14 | CTSSSLTSTDTQYF
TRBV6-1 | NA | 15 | CASSDPNGYIGELFF
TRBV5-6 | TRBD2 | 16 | CASSLALAGLWDTQYF
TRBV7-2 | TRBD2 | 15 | CASSSDGGKAYEQYF
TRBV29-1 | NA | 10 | CSVIQHEQYF